This passage covers 27 T cell receptor beta chains from one sample sequenced in a study of T cell responses to AZD1222 COVID-19 vaccine. Only in-frame clones appear in the TCRdb table, and some are missing; sequencing was by immunoSEQ multiplex PCR. The table includes 75,000 to 100,000 clones, 89% detected once. The sequenced sample was peripheral blood, obtained on day 0 of AZD1222 vaccination. These receptors were obtained from an adult in good health.

This clone came up once. A read error may produce the germline difference seen at one junction end. V usage is TRBV7-7 and J usage is TRBJ2-5; possibly TRBD2 for D (6 bases). CDR1 is SSHAT and CDR2 is FNYEAQ in the germline V gene (reference sequence). The length of the CDR3 is 15 residues. The chain's CDR3 is CASTEAGLPQETQYF. The CDR3 DNA is TGTGCTAGCACAGAAGCGGGCCTCCCCCAAGAGACCCAGTACTTC.

The rearrangement uses TRBV5-1 and TRBJ2-2; TRBD1 is a possible D gene (6 bases). Per the germline V gene, CDR1 is SGHRS and CDR2 is YFSETQ. Trimming shortened V by 4 bases and J by 6 bases, and 10 bases separated the two germline ends. The CDR3 spans 13 residues. This CDR3 reads CASSTTGSGELFF. The CDR3, as DNA: TGCGCCAGCAGCACAACAGGGTCCGGGGAGCTGTTTTTT.

This chain connects TRBV20-1 to TRBJ2-2; 14 nucleotides line up with TRBD2. The CDR3 has 21 residues. Germline V gene sequence: CDR1 DFQATT, CDR2 SNEGSKA (reference sequence). The V segment lost 3 bases and the J segment 2 bases; nucleotides outside the gene matches: 17. The CDR3 region is CSASRIFSRGLAGVNTGELFF. In nucleotides, the CDR3 is TGCAGTGCTAGTAGGATTTTCAGTCGGGGACTAGCGGGGGTAAACACCGGGGAGCTGTTTTTT.

This chain joins TRBV2 and TRBJ2-1; 14 bases match TRBD2. Germline V gene sequence: CDR1 SNHLY, CDR2 FYNNEI. This CDR3 has 18 residues. V lost 5 bases, J lost 6 bases, and 12 bases stayed unmatched. The CDR3 sequence: CASSTTRLAGGRSNEQFF. For the CDR3, the DNA is TGTGCCAGCAGTACAACAAGACTAGCGGGGGGGCGAAGCAATGAGCAGTTCTTC.

The chain carries TRBV28 and TRBJ1-5; a weak D match, TRBD1 (6 bases). With 8 bases removed from V and 5 bases from J, the gap between germline ends came to 16 bases. The CDR3 loop spans 14 amino acids. Germline values: CDR1 MDHEN, CDR2 SYDVKM. CDR3 bases: TGTGCCAGCGGGAGGGGGGGACTGGATCAGCCCCAGCATTTT. Amino acids: CASGRGGLDQPQHF.

This sequence joins TRBV6-1 and TRBJ1-1; 10 bases match TRBD1. The CDR3 is 17 residues long. V shed 4 bases, J shed 2 bases, and the junction held 10 bases outside the gene matches. From germline, CDR1 is MNHNS and CDR2 SASEGT. CDR3 region: CASSVGDRGPTNTEAFF. The CDR3 DNA reads TGTGCCAGCAGTGTGGGGGACAGGGGACCGACTAACACTGAAGCTTTCTTT.

The chain couples TRBV12-3 or TRBV12-4 to TRBJ2-7; D is unresolved. Trimming stripped 5 bases from V and 2 bases from J, with 7 bases between. The CDR3 is 12 residues long. This CDR3 reads CASSRSTYEQYF. CDR3 in DNA: TGTGCCAGCAGTAGGTCTACCTACGAGCAGTACTTC.

This clone appeared a single time. The CDR3 loop reads CASGQGSGNTIYF. Here the CDR3 DNA reads TGCGCCAGCGGACAGGGCTCTGGAAACACCATATATTTT. The chain joins TRBV10-2 to TRBJ1-3; TRBD1 matches 8 bases. CDR3 length: 13 amino acids. V was clipped by 8 bases and J by 0 bases; unmatched bases: 0. Per germline, CDR1 WSHSY and CDR2 SAAADI.

The chain joins TRBV30 to TRBJ1-4; no definite D call. There are 15 residues in the CDR3. V lost 4 bases, J lost 8 bases, and 20 bases lay in between. From germline, CDR1 is GTSNPN and CDR2 SVGIG (reference sequence). CDR3 protein: CAWTRSPTALEKLFF. CDR3 nucleotide sequence: TGTGCCTGGACTCGAAGCCCCACCGCATTGGAAAAACTGTTTTTT.

The chain employs TRBV2 and TRBJ1-1; D might be TRBD1 (5 bases). The CDR3 covers 13 residues. Germline CDR1 reads SNHLY; CDR2 reads FYNNEI. With 8 bases removed from V and 1 base from J, the gap between germline ends came to 11 bases. This chain's CDR3 is CASVGDKNTEAFF. The CDR3 nucleotides read TGTGCCAGCGTGGGGGATAAGAACACTGAAGCTTTCTTT.

This rearrangement joins TRBV30 to TRBJ2-5; TRBD1 aligns across 8 bases. Germline CDR1 GTSNPN, CDR2 SVGIG (reference sequence). V lost 3 bases to trimming and J lost 5 bases; unmatched junction nucleotides: 8. This CDR3 region has 14 residues. The CDR3 DNA sequence: TGTGCCTGGAGCCCTCAGGGGGCCGGGGAGACCCAGTACTTC. Encoded protein: CAWSPQGAGETQYF. The full variable domain, rest sourced from reference TRBV30 and TRBJ2-5, is SQTIHQWPATLVQPVGSPLSLECTVEGTSNPNLYWYRQAAGRGLQLLFYSVGIGQISSEVPQNLSASRPQDRQFILSSKKLLLSDSGFYLCAWSPQGAGETQYFGPGTRLLVL.

This chain joins TRBV5-1 and TRBJ2-7; TRBD2 is a possible D gene (7 bases). The CDR3 consists of 14 residues. V lost 1 base and J lost 6, with 14 bases in between. Germline CDR1 is SGHRS and CDR2 is YFSETQ. CDR3 sequence reads: CASSLLGAGAEQYF. The CDR3, as DNA: TGCGCCAGCAGCTTGTTAGGGGCGGGGGCCGAGCAGTACTTC.

V is TRBV30 and J is TRBJ1-3; no reliable D call. The V gene's germline CDR1 is GTSNPN and CDR2 SVGIG (reference sequence). V lost 3 bases and J 0 bases, leaving 3 bases between the germline ends. The CDR3 has 12 residues. CDR3 residues: CAWRDSGNTIYF. CDR3 nucleotide sequence: TGTGCCTGGAGGGACTCTGGAAACACCATATATTTT.

The chain combines TRBV2 with TRBJ1-5; 7 bases fit TRBD1. The CDR3 totals 14 residues. The germline V gene encodes CDR1 SNHLY and CDR2 FYNNEI. J lost 9 bases, V lost 4 bases, and 9 bases had no gene match. The CDR3 nucleotides read TGTGCCAGCAGTGGCGGACAGGCCCTATCGCCCCAGCATTTT. It translates to CASSGGQALSPQHF.

This chain joins TRBV19 and TRBJ1-1; a possible D gene is TRBD1 (6 bases). The CDR3 totals 14 residues. V lost 6 bases and J lost 3, with 14 bases in between. CDR1 LNHDA and CDR2 SQIVND come from the germline V gene (reference sequence). CDR3 residues: CASRDRTGDTEAFF. The DNA for the CDR3 is TGTGCCAGTAGGGACAGAACCGGGGACACTGAAGCTTTCTTT. The variable domain in full, with the rest retrieved from reference TRBV19 and TRBJ1-1, is DGGITQSPKYLFRKEGQNVTLSCEQNLNHDAMYWYRQDPGQGLRLIYYSQIVNDFQKGDIAEGYSVSREKKESFPLTVTSAQKNPTAFYLCASRDRTGDTEAFFGQGTRLTVV.

This clone was seen just once. This chain links TRBV7-8 with TRBJ1-3; 8 bases map to TRBD1. The J segment lost 2 bases and the V segment lost 4 bases, leaving 4 bases of the junction unmatched. Germline V lookup: CDR1 SGHVS, CDR2 FQNEAQ. CDR3 length equals 15 residues. This CDR3 is CASSSQGAPGNTIYF. In DNA form, the CDR3 reads TGTGCCAGCAGCTCTCAGGGGGCCCCTGGAAACACCATATATTTT. The full variable domain, with the rest looked up from reference TRBV7-8 and TRBJ1-3, is GAGVSQSPRYKVAKRGQDVALRCDPISGHVSLFWYQQALGQGPEFLTYFQNEAQLDKSGLPSDRFFAERPEGSVSTLKIQRTQQEDSAVYLCASSSQGAPGNTIYFGEGSWLTVV.

This sequence joins TRBV20-1 and TRBJ2-5; TRBD2 matches 8 bases. The germline gives CDR1 DFQATT, CDR2 SNEGSKA (reference sequence). The CDR3 totals 15 residues. Germline trimming cut 3 bases from V and 4 bases from J; bases unmatched to any gene: 10. In nucleotides, the CDR3 is TGCAGTGCTAGTCCTAGGAACAGCGGGGGAGAGACCCAGTACTTC. Protein sequence: CSASPRNSGGETQYF.

This clone has only one observation. The chain couples TRBV6-1 to TRBJ1-5; D remains ambiguous. The V end lost 3 bases, the J end lost 6 bases, and 15 bases lay between the germline ends. Germline CDR1 and CDR2: MNHNS and SASEGT. The CDR3 has 15 amino acids. The CDR3 DNA reads as TGTGCCAGCAGTGAGTTATGGGGAACCTCTCAGCCCCAGCATTTT. Its protein is CASSELWGTSQPQHF.

The chain recombines TRBV30 with TRBJ1-6, with 7 bases aligning to TRBD1. The CDR3 totals 13 residues. V was pared by 0 bases and J by 8 bases, with 1 base of the junction left unmatched. The germline gives CDR1 GTSNPN, CDR2 SVGIG (reference sequence). The CDR3 region has the DNA TGTGCCTGGAGTGTCGACAGGGATTCACCCCTCCACTTT. It encodes CAWSVDRDSPLHF.

The chain has TRBV6-1 and TRBJ2-3; D not resolved. Trimming pared 7 bases from V and 7 bases from J, leaving 15 bases between. Germline-derived CDR1 and CDR2 are MNHNS and SASEGT. The CDR3 is 13 residues long. The DNA of the CDR3 is TGTGCCAGCACATTTGGGATTTGGAATACGCAGTATTTT. Translating it yields CASTFGIWNTQYF.

The V and J genes are TRBV7-9 and TRBJ1-3; perhaps TRBD1 as D (6 bases). Trimming pared 6 bases from V and 4 bases from J, leaving 10 bases between. Germline CDR1 and CDR2: SEHNR and FQNEAQ (reference sequence). The CDR3 totals 13 residues. The CDR3 coding sequence is TGTGCCAGCAGGATAGACAGGGGAAACACCATATATTTT. This codes for CASRIDRGNTIYF.

This chain connects TRBV11-2 to TRBJ2-2; weak D call: TRBD2 (7 bases). CDR3 length equals 17 residues. Germline values: CDR1 SGHAT, CDR2 FQNNGV. Trimming cost V 4 bases and J 6 bases, with 21 bases left between them. As DNA, the CDR3 is TGTGCCAGCAGCTCCATCCGGGGGGCCAGGAGATCCGGGGAGCTGTTTTTT. Translated: CASSSIRGARRSGELFF.

This clone was observed a single time. V gene TRBV5-1 combines with J gene TRBJ2-7, with 9 bases matching TRBD1. V gave up 5 bases and J gave up 9 bases; unmatched junction bases: 12. Germline CDR1 reads SGHRS; CDR2 reads YFSETQ. The CDR3 has 14 amino acids. The CDR3 sequence: CASRGTGSLEPQYF. In DNA, the CDR3 is TGCGCCAGCAGAGGGACAGGGAGCCTTGAGCCGCAGTACTTC.

The chain is built from TRBV19 and TRBJ2-1; D is possibly TRBD2 (6 bases). CDR3 length equals 16 residues. Looked up from germline, CDR1 is LNHDA and CDR2 is SQIVND (reference sequence). Trimming took 1 base from V and 4 from J, leaving 14 bases between them. In nucleotides, the CDR3 is TGTGCCAGTAGTATAGGGTGGGGACTCAATTACAATGAGCAGTTCTTC. This encodes CASSIGWGLNYNEQFF.

The chain couples TRBV11-2 to TRBJ2-1; D possibly corresponds to TRBD2 (5 bases). CDR1 is SGHAT, CDR2 FQNNGV, per germline. Between the trimmed V and J ends, which lost 5 bases and 11 bases, there was a span of 10 bases. CDR3 size: 11 residues. CDR3 sequence reads: CASSPGEKQFF. The DNA of the CDR3 is TGTGCCAGCAGCCCCGGGGAGAAGCAGTTCTTC.

The chain couples TRBV28 to TRBJ2-7, with 8 bases fitting TRBD1. Germline V gene data show CDR1 as MDHEN and CDR2 as SYDVKM. CDR3 size: 15 residues. V lost 4 bases and J lost 3; bases outside the gene matches: 8. The CDR3 region is CASSSPAGGIYEQYF. The DNA of the CDR3 is TGTGCCAGCAGTTCCCCAGCAGGGGGCATCTACGAGCAGTACTTC.

This chain uses TRBV7-2 with TRBJ2-1; 9 bases line up with TRBD2. The CDR3 is 15 residues long. CDR1 is SGHTA, CDR2 FQGNSA, per germline. V shed 5 bases, J shed 5 bases, and the junction held 7 bases outside the gene matches. The CDR3 bases are TGTGCCAGCAGCCGGCGGGGGGGCAGCGACAATGAGCAGTTCTTC. Translating it yields CASSRRGGSDNEQFF.